This T cell receptor (beta chain) was found in a study of T cell responses to AZD1222 COVID-19 vaccine. Only one count was recorded for this clone. No antigen is known for it. The study, taken as a whole, reports: Baseline testing showed seropositivity in only six AZD1222 recipients. Donors were mostly white British, more females; clonal diversity possibly underestimated. Spike-specific TCR breadth and depth rose after two AZD1222 doses. There were repertoire samples only from the period after the peak T cell response.

TCRdb keeps only in-frame clones here, not all; method: immunoSEQ multiplex PCR. The sample lists about 170,000 clones; 80% to 95% were seen once. V shed 4 bases and J shed 2 bases, with 14 bases lying between them. The CDR3 is 16 amino acids. CDR1 and CDR2 (germline): LGHNA, YSLEER. This clonotype was sampled from an adult in good health. The V gene is TRBV4-3, the J gene TRBJ2-2, with D possibly matching TRBD2 (6 bases). The starting material was peripheral blood, obtained on day 0 of AZD1222 vaccination. The CDR3 sequence: CASSRGPGDNTGELFF. The DNA of the CDR3 is TGCGCCAGCAGCCGGGGCCCGGGGGACAACACCGGGGAGCTGTTTTTT.